A selection of T cell receptor beta chains follows, all from one sample in a study of blood T cell repertoires in COVID-19. Libraries were prepared by immunoSEQ multiplex PCR; TCRdb keeps only in-frame clonotypes and omits some of them. The sample yields 25,000 to 35,000 clones, around nine tenths seen once. The specimen sequenced was peripheral blood. The source is a human donor in a cohort sampled during active COVID-19. Both conserved end residues are part of each CDR3. A D gene is named only where the DNA matches it firmly. The size entry is marked missing in some rows and otherwise reads once, few, many or a size class.

length: 14
V: TRBV6-4
D: NA
J: TRBJ1-3
size: NA
DNA: TGTGCCAGCAGTGACCCAGGGGCTGGAAACACCATATATTTT
CDR3: CASSDPGAGNTIYF

length: 16
V: TRBV6-2/TRBV6-3
D: NA
J: TRBJ2-2
size: NA
DNA: TGTGCCAGCAGTTTGGTATCCAGGGGCTACACCGGGGAGCTGTTTTTT
CDR3: CASSLVSRGYTGELFF

length: 12
V: TRBV6-5
D: NA
J: TRBJ1-4
size: NA
DNA: TGTGCCAGCTCAAGCGAGGCCGAAAAACTGTTTTTT
CDR3: CASSSEAEKLFF

length: 15
V: TRBV7-9
D: NA
J: TRBJ1-3
size: NA
DNA: TGTGCCAGCAGCTTGGATGGCCAGGATGGAAACACCATATATTTT
CDR3: CASSLDGQDGNTIYF

length: 14
V: TRBV18
D: TRBD1
J: TRBJ1-6
size: NA
DNA: TGTGCCAGCTCAGGGGACAGTAATAATTCACCCCTCCACTTT
CDR3: CASSGDSNNSPLHF

length: 16
V: TRBV27
D: NA
J: TRBJ1-2
size: NA
DNA: TGTGCCAGCAGTGCACAACAGGGATTAGGGCTTAATGGTTACACCTTC
CDR3: CASSAQQGLGLNGYTF

length: 14
V: TRBV6-6
D: NA
J: TRBJ2-1
size: once
DNA: TGTGCCAGCAGTTATGGTCTCTCCGGGGGTGAGCAGTTCTTC
CDR3: CASSYGLSGGEQFF

length: 15
V: TRBV30
D: NA
J: TRBJ1-3
size: NA
DNA: TGTGCCTGGAGTGTACTAAGGGGCTCTGGAAACACCATATATTTT
CDR3: CAWSVLRGSGNTIYF

length: 13
V: TRBV7-9
D: NA
J: TRBJ2-7
size: few
DNA: TGTGCCAGCAGCCCCCCGTCAGGTTACGAGCAGTACTTC
CDR3: CASSPPSGYEQYF

length: 15
V: TRBV11-2
D: NA
J: TRBJ2-5
size: NA
DNA: TGTGCCAGCAGCGCCACGGGCGTGAGAGGGGAGACCCAGTACTTC
CDR3: CASSATGVRGETQYF

length: 15
V: TRBV19
D: TRBD1
J: TRBJ1-2
size: NA
DNA: TGTGCCAGTAGTAGGAACGGACAGGGAAACTATGGCTACACCTTC
CDR3: CASSRNGQGNYGYTF

length: 13
V: TRBV19
D: TRBD1
J: TRBJ1-4
size: NA
DNA: TGTGCCAGTAGTAGGAGACAGGGAGAAAAACTGTTTTTT
CDR3: CASSRRQGEKLFF

length: 16
V: TRBV18
D: TRBD2
J: TRBJ2-7
size: once
DNA: TGTGCCAGCTCACTAGGGACTAGCGGGGGCCGGGACGAGCAGTACTTC
CDR3: CASSLGTSGGRDEQYF

length: 14
V: TRBV5-1
D: TRBD1
J: TRBJ2-5
size: once
DNA: TGCGCCAGCAGCGTGACAGGGGGCCAAGAGACCCAGTACTTC
CDR3: CASSVTGGQETQYF

length: 15
V: TRBV18
D: NA
J: TRBJ2-3
size: NA
DNA: TGTGCCAGCTCACACCCCGCCCAGGCCACAGATACGCAGTATTTT
CDR3: CASSHPAQATDTQYF

length: 13
V: TRBV29-1
D: NA
J: TRBJ2-3
size: NA
DNA: TGCAGCGTTGAATTAGGGGGCACAGATACGCAGTATTTT
CDR3: CSVELGGTDTQYF

length: 17
V: TRBV5-8
D: TRBD1
J: TRBJ1-5
size: NA
DNA: TGTGCCAGCAGCTTCCCCCCAGCGGGACAGGGGTATCAGCCCCAGCATTTT
CDR3: CASSFPPAGQGYQPQHF